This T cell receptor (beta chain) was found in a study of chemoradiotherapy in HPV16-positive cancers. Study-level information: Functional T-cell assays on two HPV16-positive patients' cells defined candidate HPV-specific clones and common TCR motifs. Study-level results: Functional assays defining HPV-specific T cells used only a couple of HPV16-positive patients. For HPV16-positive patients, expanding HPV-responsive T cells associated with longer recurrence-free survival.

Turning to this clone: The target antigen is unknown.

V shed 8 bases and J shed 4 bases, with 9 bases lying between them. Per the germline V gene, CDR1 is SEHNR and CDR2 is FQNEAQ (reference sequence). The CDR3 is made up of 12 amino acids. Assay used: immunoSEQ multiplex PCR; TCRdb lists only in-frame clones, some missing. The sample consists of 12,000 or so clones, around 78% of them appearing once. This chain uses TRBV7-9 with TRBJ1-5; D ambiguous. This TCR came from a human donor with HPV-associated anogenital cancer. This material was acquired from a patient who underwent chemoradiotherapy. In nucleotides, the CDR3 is TGTGCCAGCTCACTCCCAAATCAGCCCCAGCATTTT. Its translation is CASSLPNQPQHF.